A selection of T cell receptor beta chains follows, all from one sample in a study of cytomegalovirus exposure and HLA in healthy donors. Only in-frame clones appear in the TCRdb table, and some are missing; sequencing was by immunoSEQ multiplex PCR. The table lists about 140,000 clones, over 75% of them singletons. Source material: PBMCs. Receptors were obtained from a woman in her thirties or forties in good health and CMV-seronegative. CDR3s include the opening cysteine and the closing phenylalanine or tryptophan. The D gene is left open where the match is weak. Some rows mark clone size as missing; the rest say once, few, many or name a class of expanded clone.

DNA	CDR3	size	V	J	D
TGTGCCAGCAGTGTTGAGCGGGGGGCCTACAATGAGCAGTTCTTC	CASSVERGAYNEQFF	-	TRBV2	TRBJ2-1	TRBD2
TGTGCCAGCAGTTACCAGAACGGGGCCGGGGAGCTGTTTTTT	CASSYQNGAGELFF	-	TRBV6-5	TRBJ2-2	-
TGTGCCAGCAGTTACCGGGGTCTGCCCACTGAAGCTTTCTTT	CASSYRGLPTEAFF	-	TRBV6-5	TRBJ1-1	-
TGTGCCAGCTCACCACGGGACAGGAACACTGAAGCTTTCTTT	CASSPRDRNTEAFF	-	TRBV18	TRBJ1-1	TRBD1
TGTGCCAGCAGCACTTCTCTATTGGAGACCCAGTACTTC	CASSTSLLETQYF	-	TRBV7-8	TRBJ2-5	-
TGCGCCAGCCGAGCGGGAGTCACCGGGGAGCTGTTTTTT	CASRAGVTGELFF	once	TRBV10-2	TRBJ2-2	TRBD2
TGTGCCAGCAGCTCCGCCTCTACCACCTATCCCTACAATGAGCAGTTCTTC	CASSSASTTYPYNEQFF	-	TRBV5-4	TRBJ2-1	-
TGTGCCATCAGTGAGGCCAAAGCGGGAGTAATTGATGAGCAGTTCTTC	CAISEAKAGVIDEQFF	-	TRBV10-3	TRBJ2-1	TRBD2
TGTGCCAGCAGTCCATGGGACAGGGCTTGGGCTTTCTTT	CASSPWDRAWAFF	-	TRBV27	TRBJ1-1	TRBD1
TGTGCCTGGAATGGCGTAGCGGGCTACGAGCAGTACTTC	CAWNGVAGYEQYF	-	TRBV30	TRBJ2-7	TRBD2
TGTGCCAGCAGCTTAGGAAGCCCCAACACCGGGGAGCTGTTTTTT	CASSLGSPNTGELFF	-	TRBV7-2	TRBJ2-2	-
TGTGCCAGCTCTAGCCTGACTAGCGGACCCACCGGGGAGCTGTTTTTT	CASSSLTSGPTGELFF	-	TRBV7-9	TRBJ2-2	TRBD2
TGTGCCAGCAGCCAAGCAGGCCAGAACAATGAGCAGTTCTTC	CASSQAGQNNEQFF	-	TRBV4-2	TRBJ2-1	-
TGCGCCACCGCTAGCGGGAGACTCAGTTCTCAAGAGACCCAGTACTTC	CATASGRLSSQETQYF	-	TRBV10-2	TRBJ2-5	TRBD2
TGTTCCAGCAGCTTAGTACAGGGCCAAGAGACCCAGTACTTC	CSSSLVQGQETQYF	-	TRBV7-9	TRBJ2-5	-
TGCGCCAGCAGCTTGGTTTGGACAGACACCGGGGAGCTGTTTTTT	CASSLVWTDTGELFF	-	TRBV5-1	TRBJ2-2	-
TGTGCCAGCCTCAACGGCGGCAATGAGCAGTTCTTC	CASLNGGNEQFF	-	TRBV2	TRBJ2-1	-